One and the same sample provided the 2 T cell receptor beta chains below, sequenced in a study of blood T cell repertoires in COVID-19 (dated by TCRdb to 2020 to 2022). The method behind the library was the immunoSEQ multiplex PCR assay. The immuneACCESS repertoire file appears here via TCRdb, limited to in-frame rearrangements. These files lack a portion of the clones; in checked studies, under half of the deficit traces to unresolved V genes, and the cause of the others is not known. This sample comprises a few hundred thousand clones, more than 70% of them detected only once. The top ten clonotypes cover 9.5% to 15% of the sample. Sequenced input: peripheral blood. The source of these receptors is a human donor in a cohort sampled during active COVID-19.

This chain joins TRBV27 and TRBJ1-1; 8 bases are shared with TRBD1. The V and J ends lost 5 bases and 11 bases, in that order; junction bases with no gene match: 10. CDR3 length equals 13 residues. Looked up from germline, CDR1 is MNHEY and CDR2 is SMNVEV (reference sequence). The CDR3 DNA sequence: TGTGCCAGCAGTCCCTTGGAGACAGGGGAGGCTTTCTTT. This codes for CASSPLETGEAFF.

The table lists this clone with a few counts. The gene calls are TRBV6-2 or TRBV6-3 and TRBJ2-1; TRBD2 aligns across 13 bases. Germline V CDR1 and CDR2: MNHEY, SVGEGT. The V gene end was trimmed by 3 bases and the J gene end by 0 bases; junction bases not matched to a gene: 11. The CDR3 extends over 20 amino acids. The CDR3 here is CASSYRLAGGQQSSYNEQFF. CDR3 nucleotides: TGTGCCAGCAGTTATAGACTAGCGGGGGGCCAGCAAAGCTCCTACAATGAGCAGTTCTTC.